The 27 T cell receptor beta chains listed next were all sequenced from one sample in a study of Ad26.COV2.S vaccination and SARS-CoV-2 variants. TCRdb's table, derived via immunoSEQ multiplex PCR, lists solely in-frame clones and lacks some. The sample lists just over 350,000 clones; just over 90% were seen once. This material consisted of peripheral blood, taken after recovery from COVID-19. Receptors originate from a human donor who had recovered from COVID-19.

The genes are TRBV11-3 and TRBJ2-2; D possibly corresponds to TRBD1 (6 bases). V lost 5 bases and J 4 bases, leaving 17 bases between the germline ends. The CDR3 covers 16 residues. CDR1 SGHNT and CDR2 YENEEA come from the germline V gene. The CDR3 nucleotides are TGTGCCAGCAGCACCCAGGGGTTACCGGGCACCGGGGAGCTGTTTTTT. It codes for CASSTQGLPGTGELFF. Combining the CDR3 with reference TRBV11-3 and TRBJ2-2 gives the whole variable domain EAGVVQSPRYKIIEKKQPVAFWCNPISGHNTLYWYLQNLGQGPELLIRYENEEAVDDSQLPKDRFSAERLKGVDSTLKIQPAELGDSAVYLCASSTQGLPGTGELFFGEGSRLTVL.

This rearrangement joins TRBV19 to TRBJ1-6; 7 nucleotides align to TRBD1. V was pared by 6 bases and J by 5 bases, with 4 bases of the junction left unmatched. Germline assignment: CDR1 LNHDA and CDR2 SQIVND (reference sequence). This CDR3 is built from 14 residues. CDR3 loop: CASRQGPDNSPLHF. CDR3 bases: TGTGCCAGTAGACAGGGGCCAGATAATTCACCCCTCCACTTT.

V usage is TRBV20-1 and J usage is TRBJ2-3; tentative D call: TRBD2 (5 bases). Germline-derived CDR1 and CDR2 are DFQATT and SNEGSKA (reference sequence). Trimming shortened V by 3 bases and J by 2 bases, and 9 bases separated the two germline ends. CDR3 size: 13 residues. CDR3 sequence: CSASTGNTDTQYF. CDR3 nucleotide sequence: TGCAGTGCTAGTACCGGGAACACAGATACGCAGTATTTT.

This chain connects TRBV5-4 to TRBJ2-5; 7 positions match TRBD1. The CDR3 totals 13 residues. Germline V lookup: CDR1 SGHNT, CDR2 YYREEE (reference sequence). J lost 4 bases, V lost 4 bases, and 4 bases had no gene match. The CDR3 DNA sequence: TGTGCCAGCAGCGTACAGGGGACAGAGACCCAGTACTTC. Protein: CASSVQGTETQYF.

The genes are TRBV6-5 and TRBJ1-6, with a possible D match to TRBD1 (6 bases). V lost 4 bases to trimming and J lost 5 bases, with 15 bases between them. Germline values: CDR1 MNHEY, CDR2 SVGAGI. The CDR3 loop spans 16 amino acids. The CDR3 spells CASSSPGGQDNSPLHF. As DNA, the CDR3 is TGTGCCAGCAGTTCCCCCGGGGGGCAGGATAATTCACCCCTCCACTTT.

The CDR3 reads CASSKEEVAGANGTQYF. CDR3 sequence (DNA): TGTGCCAGCAGCAAAGAAGAGGTGGCCGGGGCGAACGGGACCCAGTACTTC. This sequence joins TRBV21-1 and TRBJ2-5. TRBV21-1 represents a pseudogene. The CDR3 length is 17 residues.

This rearrangement joins TRBV7-2 to TRBJ2-1, with 13 bases matching TRBD2. Germline V gene lookup returns CDR1 SGHTA and CDR2 FQGNSA. The CDR3 is made up of 15 amino acids. V was clipped by 5 bases and J by 10 bases; unmatched bases: 8. The CDR3 DNA sequence: TGTGCCAGCAGCCGCCGACTAGCGGGGGGTGGGGAGCAGTTCTTC. Translated, it gives CASSRRLAGGGEQFF.

The chain combines TRBV11-3 with TRBJ2-1, with 11 bases that match TRBD2. Germline CDR1 and CDR2: SGHNT and YENEEA. The CDR3 is 16 amino acids. J gave up 4 bases and V 1 base, and 3 bases lay outside the gene matches. CDR3 in DNA: TGTGCCAGCAGCTTAGTCGGGACTAGCGGTTACAATGAGCAGTTCTTC. It translates to CASSLVGTSGYNEQFF.

CDR3 nucleotides: TGTGCCAGCAGCTTGGCAGCTAGTTCACCCCTCCACTTT. As protein: CASSLAASSPLHF. The rearrangement joins TRBV7-6 to TRBJ1-6; no clear D gene. Trimming took off 3 bases at V and 9 bases at J, with 9 bases between the two ends. CDR1 and CDR2 (germline): SGHVS, FNYEAQ. The length of the CDR3 is 13 residues.

This clone was counted once. Here the CDR3 DNA reads TGTGCCAGCAGTTCTGGGTATCAGCCCCAGCATTTT. Translation gives CASSSGYQPQHF. This sequence joins TRBV27 and TRBJ1-5; the D is unclear. CDR1 is MNHEY, CDR2 SMNVEV, per germline (reference sequence). The CDR3 totals 12 residues. Trimming cost V 4 bases and J 5 bases, with 6 bases left between them.

The chain couples TRBV19 to TRBJ2-2; D is possibly TRBD1 (5 bases). V was trimmed by 8 bases and J by 6 bases, leaving 16 bases between them. Germline V gives CDR1 LNHDA, CDR2 SQIVND (reference sequence). CDR3 length: 14 residues. CDR3: CASVGRVGSGELFF. CDR3 DNA: TGTGCCAGTGTAGGCAGGGTGGGATCCGGGGAGCTGTTTTTT.

This sequence joins TRBV29-1 and TRBJ1-1; TRBD1 aligns across 7 bases. The CDR3 contains 16 residues. V was pared by 4 bases and J by 2 bases, with 13 bases of the junction left unmatched. Germline CDR1 is SQVTM and CDR2 is ANQGSEA. CDR3 protein: CSVGGGQASINTEAFF. DNA for the CDR3: TGCAGCGTTGGGGGCGGACAGGCCTCAATTAACACTGAAGCTTTCTTT.

The chain has TRBV11-2 and TRBJ2-2, with D perhaps matching TRBD2 (6 bases). This CDR3 is built from 14 residues. Germline values: CDR1 SGHAT, CDR2 FQNNGV. Trimming pared 1 base from V and 6 bases from J, leaving 9 bases between. The CDR3 here is CASSLVSGSGELFF. DNA for the CDR3: TGTGCCAGCAGCTTAGTCAGCGGGTCCGGGGAGCTGTTTTTT.

The V and J genes are TRBV9 and TRBJ2-3; D not resolved. The V gene's germline CDR1 is SGDLS and CDR2 YYNGEE. The V end was cut by 3 bases, the J end by 2 bases, with 16 bases between. The length of the CDR3 is 16 residues. CDR3 sequence: CASSGPGPPDTDTQYF. Here the CDR3 DNA reads TGTGCCAGCAGCGGACCGGGCCCCCCGGACACAGATACGCAGTATTTT.

A note on this clone: The identical CDR3 is also encoded by other nucleotide sequences in the sample. This chain uses TRBV5-1 with TRBJ2-2, with TRBD2 as a possible D gene (5 bases). CDR1 and CDR2 (germline): SGHRS, YFSETQ. Trimming removed 0 bases from V and 2 bases from J, with 8 bases in between. The CDR3 is 15 amino acids. CDR3 bases: TGCGCCAGCAGCTTGGGAGGAGGAAACACCGGGGAGCTGTTTTTT. Its translation: CASSLGGGNTGELFF.

The rearrangement uses TRBV27 and TRBJ1-2, with D tentatively TRBD1 (6 bases). From germline, CDR1 is MNHEY and CDR2 SMNVEV (reference sequence). Trimming stripped 2 bases from V and 8 bases from J, with 21 bases between. This CDR3 contains 16 residues. CDR3 region: CASSLSGRGGARGYTF. The CDR3 nucleotides read TGTGCCAGCAGTTTAAGTGGTCGCGGGGGGGCTAGGGGCTACACCTTC.

The rearrangement links TRBV5-4 to TRBJ2-1; TRBD2 might be the D (6 bases). CDR1 and CDR2 from the germline V gene are SGHNT and YYREEE (reference sequence). Trimming cost V 2 bases and J 4 bases, with 13 bases left between them. There are 15 residues in the CDR3. The CDR3 protein is CASSLGPGTYNEQFF. For the CDR3, the DNA is TGTGCCAGCAGCTTAGGACCGGGGACTTACAATGAGCAGTTCTTC.

V usage is TRBV20-1 and J usage is TRBJ2-3; 10 nucleotides agree with TRBD1. The CDR3 has 11 amino acids. Germline V gene sequence: CDR1 DFQATT, CDR2 SNEGSKA (reference sequence). The CDR3 region has the DNA TGCGGGGGACAGGGGACAGATACGCAGTATTTT. The encoded protein is CGGQGTDTQYF.

This clone was detected once. The chain joins TRBV2 to TRBJ1-1; D remains ambiguous. In germline, CDR1 is SNHLY, CDR2 FYNNEI. V shed 8 bases and J shed 4 bases, with 5 bases lying between them. CDR3 size: 10 residues. CDR3 region: CASGSTEAFF. The CDR3, as DNA: TGTGCCAGCGGTAGCACTGAAGCTTTCTTT.

The chain employs TRBV12-3 or TRBV12-4 and TRBJ2-5; D is uncertain. The CDR3 length is 11 residues. With 4 bases removed from V and 5 bases from J, the gap between germline ends came to 5 bases. The chain's CDR3 is CASSYGETQYF. CDR3 DNA sequence: TGTGCCAGCAGTTACGGGGAGACCCAGTACTTC.

In this sample, this clone turned up once. The J gene is TRBJ2-1, the V gene TRBV7-9; D may be TRBD1 (6 bases). The V end was cut by 3 bases, the J end by 4 bases, with 10 bases between. This CDR3 contains 14 residues. Germline values: CDR1 SEHNR, CDR2 FQNEAQ (reference sequence). The CDR3 bases are TGTGCCAGCAGCTTCGGGACACCGTACAATGAGCAGTTCTTC. Protein sequence: CASSFGTPYNEQFF.

The chain recombines TRBV5-4 with TRBJ2-2, with D hard to call. Germline assignment: CDR1 SGHNT and CDR2 YYREEE (reference sequence). V was shortened by 0 bases and J by 4 bases, with 7 bases between the two germline ends. CDR3 length equals 14 residues. CDR3 nucleotide sequence: TGTGCCAGCAGCTTGGCGAAGCCCACCGGGGAGCTGTTTTTT. Protein: CASSLAKPTGELFF.

The gene calls are TRBV19 and TRBJ1-4; TRBD1 is a possible D gene (6 bases). Germline loops: CDR1 LNHDA, CDR2 SQIVND (reference sequence). V shed 6 bases and J shed 6 bases, with 23 bases lying between them. The CDR3 consists of 17 residues. The CDR3 protein is CASSPSTSLGGHEKLFF. The CDR3 bases are TGTGCCAGTAGCCCCTCCACCAGCTTGGGGGGCCATGAAAAACTGTTTTTT.

The rearrangement joins TRBV7-2 to TRBJ2-7, with 9 bases fitting TRBD2. Per germline, CDR1 SGHTA and CDR2 FQGNSA. Trimming took 6 bases from V and 1 from J; bases not matched to a gene: 4. The CDR3 runs 14 residues. Here the CDR3 DNA reads TGTGCCAGCAGACTAGCGGGCCCTTCCTACGAGCAGTACTTC. This translates into CASRLAGPSYEQYF.

The genes are TRBV5-8 and TRBJ2-3, with 7 positions matching TRBD1. V shed 3 bases and J 7 bases; nucleotides not matched to a gene: 8. Germline V gives CDR1 SGHTS, CDR2 YDEGEE. The CDR3 runs 14 residues. The CDR3: CASSSPGQLYTQYF. CDR3 DNA sequence: TGTGCCAGCAGCTCGCCGGGACAGCTCTATACGCAGTATTTT.

The chain employs TRBV30 and TRBJ2-7; possible D gene TRBD2, 5 bases. The CDR3 length is 15 residues. The germline V gene encodes CDR1 GTSNPN and CDR2 SVGIG (reference sequence). Deletions cut 3 bases from V and 0 bases from J, with 15 bases between. CDR3 sequence: CAWSFGRGISYEQYF. The CDR3 region has the DNA TGTGCCTGGAGCTTCGGTCGGGGTATCTCCTACGAGCAGTACTTC.

The chain links TRBV9 to TRBJ2-5; no clear D. V gave up 0 bases and J gave up 4 bases, with 10 bases separating them. Per the germline V gene, CDR1 is SGDLS and CDR2 is YYNGEE. The CDR3 contains 14 residues. The CDR3 nucleotides are TGTGCCAGCAGCGTAGGACCCCCCACAGAGACCCAGTACTTC. Protein sequence: CASSVGPPTETQYF.